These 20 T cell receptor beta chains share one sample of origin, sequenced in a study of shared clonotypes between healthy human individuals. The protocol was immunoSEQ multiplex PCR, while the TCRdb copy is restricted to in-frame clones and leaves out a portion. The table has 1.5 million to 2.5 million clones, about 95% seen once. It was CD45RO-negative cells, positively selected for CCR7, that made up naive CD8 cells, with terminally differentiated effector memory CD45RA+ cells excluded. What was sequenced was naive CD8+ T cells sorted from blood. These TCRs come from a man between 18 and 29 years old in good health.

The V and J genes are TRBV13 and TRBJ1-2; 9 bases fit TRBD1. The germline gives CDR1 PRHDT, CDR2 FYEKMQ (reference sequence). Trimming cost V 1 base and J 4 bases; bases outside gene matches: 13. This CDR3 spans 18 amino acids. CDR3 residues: CASSLEGQGLTSGYGYTF. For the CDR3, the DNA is TGTGCCAGCAGCTTAGAGGGACAGGGCCTGACGTCGGGCTATGGCTACACCTTC.

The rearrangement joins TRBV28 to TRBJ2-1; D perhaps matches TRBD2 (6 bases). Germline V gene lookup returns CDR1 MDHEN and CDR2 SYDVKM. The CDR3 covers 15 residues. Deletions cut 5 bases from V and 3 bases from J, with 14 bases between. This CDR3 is CASSPTGTHYNEQFF. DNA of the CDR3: TGTGCCAGCAGTCCCACCGGGACTCACTACAATGAGCAGTTCTTC.

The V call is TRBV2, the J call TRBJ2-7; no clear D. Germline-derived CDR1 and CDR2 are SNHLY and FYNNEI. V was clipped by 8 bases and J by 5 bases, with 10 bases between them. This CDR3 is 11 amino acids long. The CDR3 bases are TGTGCCAGCGCTGGCCCAAACGAGCAGTACTTC. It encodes CASAGPNEQYF.

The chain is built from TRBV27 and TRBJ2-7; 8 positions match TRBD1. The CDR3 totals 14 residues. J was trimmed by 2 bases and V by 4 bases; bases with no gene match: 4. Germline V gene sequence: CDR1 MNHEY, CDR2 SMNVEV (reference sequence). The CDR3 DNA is TGTGCCAGCAGTTCACAGGGGGTACCCTACGAGCAGTACTTC. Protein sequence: CASSSQGVPYEQYF.

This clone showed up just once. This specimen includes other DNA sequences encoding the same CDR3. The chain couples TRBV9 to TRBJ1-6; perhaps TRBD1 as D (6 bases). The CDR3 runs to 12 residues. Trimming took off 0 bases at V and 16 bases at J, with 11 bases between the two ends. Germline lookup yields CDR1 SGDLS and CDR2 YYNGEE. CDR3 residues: CASSVEGGPLHF. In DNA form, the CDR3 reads TGTGCCAGCAGCGTAGAGGGGGGACCGCTCCACTTT.

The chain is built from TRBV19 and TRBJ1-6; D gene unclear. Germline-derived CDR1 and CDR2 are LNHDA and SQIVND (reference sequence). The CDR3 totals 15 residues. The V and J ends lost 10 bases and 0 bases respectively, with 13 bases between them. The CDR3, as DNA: TGTGCCACTAGCGCGACGGCCTCCTATAATTCACCCCTCCACTTT. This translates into CATSATASYNSPLHF. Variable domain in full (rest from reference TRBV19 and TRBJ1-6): DGGITQSPKYLFRKEGQNVTLSCEQNLNHDAMYWYRQDPGQGLRLIYYSQIVNDFQKGDIAEGYSVSREKKESFPLTVTSAQKNPTAFYLCATSATASYNSPLHFGNGTRLTVT.

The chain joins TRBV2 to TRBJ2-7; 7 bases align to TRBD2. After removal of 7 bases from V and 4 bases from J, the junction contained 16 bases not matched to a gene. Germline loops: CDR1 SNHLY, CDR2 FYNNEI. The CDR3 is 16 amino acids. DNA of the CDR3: TGTGCCAGCATTAATGGACGGGGCCAGGGAGGGTACGAGCAGTACTTC. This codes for CASINGRGQGGYEQYF.

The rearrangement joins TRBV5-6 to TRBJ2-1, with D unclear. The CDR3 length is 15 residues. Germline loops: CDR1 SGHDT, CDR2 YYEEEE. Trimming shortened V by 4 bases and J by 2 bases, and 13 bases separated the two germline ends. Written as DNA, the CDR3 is TGTGCCAGCAGCCCGGGCCCTAAGGCCTACAATGAGCAGTTCTTC. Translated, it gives CASSPGPKAYNEQFF.

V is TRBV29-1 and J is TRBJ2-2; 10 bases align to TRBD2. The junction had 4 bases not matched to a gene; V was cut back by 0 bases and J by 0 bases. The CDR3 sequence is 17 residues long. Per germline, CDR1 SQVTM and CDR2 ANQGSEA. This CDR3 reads CSVEDRTSGANTGELFF. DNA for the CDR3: TGCAGCGTTGAAGACCGAACTAGCGGGGCGAACACCGGGGAGCTGTTTTTT.

The CDR3 sequence: CASRITGQYNEQFF. In nucleotides, the CDR3 is TGTGCCAGCAGGATAACCGGACAGTACAATGAGCAGTTCTTC. The chain is built from TRBV28 and TRBJ2-1; weak D call: TRBD1 (6 bases). The ends were cut back, 6 bases at V and 4 bases at J, with 13 bases in the middle. Germline CDR1 is MDHEN and CDR2 is SYDVKM. The CDR3 spans 14 residues.

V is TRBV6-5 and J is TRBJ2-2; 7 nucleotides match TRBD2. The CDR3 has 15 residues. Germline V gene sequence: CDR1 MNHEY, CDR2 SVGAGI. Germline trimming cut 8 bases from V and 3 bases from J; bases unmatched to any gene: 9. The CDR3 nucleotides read TGTGCCAGCGGTTTGCGGGAGTCTTACACCGGGGAGCTGTTTTTT. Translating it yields CASGLRESYTGELFF.

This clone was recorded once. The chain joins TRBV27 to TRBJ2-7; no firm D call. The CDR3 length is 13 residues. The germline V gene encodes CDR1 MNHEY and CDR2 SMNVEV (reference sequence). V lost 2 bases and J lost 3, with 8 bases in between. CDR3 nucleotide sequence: TGTGCCAGCAGTTTAGGCAGTCTCTACGAGCAGTACTTC. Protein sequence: CASSLGSLYEQYF.

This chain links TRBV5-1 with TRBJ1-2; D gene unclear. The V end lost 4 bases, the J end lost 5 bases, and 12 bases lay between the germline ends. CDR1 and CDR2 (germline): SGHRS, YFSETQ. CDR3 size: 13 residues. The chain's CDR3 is CASSMSLAYGYTF. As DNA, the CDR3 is TGCGCCAGCAGCATGTCTTTAGCTTATGGCTACACCTTC.

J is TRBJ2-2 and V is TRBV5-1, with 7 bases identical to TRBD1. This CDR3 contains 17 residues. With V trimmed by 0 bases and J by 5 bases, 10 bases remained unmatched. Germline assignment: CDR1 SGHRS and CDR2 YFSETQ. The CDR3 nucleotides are TGCGCCAGCAGCTTGGGACAGGGTTTATCGAGGACCGGGGAGCTGTTTTTT. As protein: CASSLGQGLSRTGELFF.

The CDR3 protein is CASSPVLYEQYF. The CDR3 DNA reads as TGCGCCAGCAGTCCGGTGCTTTACGAGCAGTACTTC. The chain has TRBV10-2 and TRBJ2-7; D not resolved. Trimming took 5 bases from V and 4 from J, leaving 9 bases between them. Germline CDR1 reads WSHSY; CDR2 reads SAAADI. This CDR3 spans 12 amino acids.

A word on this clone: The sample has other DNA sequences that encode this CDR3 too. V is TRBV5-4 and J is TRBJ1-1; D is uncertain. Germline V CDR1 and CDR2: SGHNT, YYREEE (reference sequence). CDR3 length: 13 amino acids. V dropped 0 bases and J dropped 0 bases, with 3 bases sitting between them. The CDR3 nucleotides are TGTGCCAGCAGCTTGGGTGTGAACACTGAAGCTTTCTTT. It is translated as CASSLGVNTEAFF.

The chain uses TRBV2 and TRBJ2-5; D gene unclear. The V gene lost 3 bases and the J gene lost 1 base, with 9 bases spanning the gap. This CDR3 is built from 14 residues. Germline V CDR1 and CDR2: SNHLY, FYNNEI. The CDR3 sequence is CASSDPSRQETQYF. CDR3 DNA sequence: TGTGCCAGCAGTGACCCTTCCCGCCAAGAGACCCAGTACTTC.

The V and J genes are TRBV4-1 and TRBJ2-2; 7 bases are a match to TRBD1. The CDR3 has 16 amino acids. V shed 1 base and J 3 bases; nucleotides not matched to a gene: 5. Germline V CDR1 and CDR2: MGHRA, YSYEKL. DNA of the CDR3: TGCGCCAGCAGCCAAGCCGGACAGGCTTACACCGGGGAGCTGTTTTTT. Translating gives CASSQAGQAYTGELFF.

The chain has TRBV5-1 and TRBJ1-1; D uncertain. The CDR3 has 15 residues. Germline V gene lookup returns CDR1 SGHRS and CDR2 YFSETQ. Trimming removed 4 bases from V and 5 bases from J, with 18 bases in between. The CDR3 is CASSHQPRGGTEAFF. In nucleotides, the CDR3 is TGCGCCAGCAGCCACCAGCCCCGGGGAGGGACTGAAGCTTTCTTT. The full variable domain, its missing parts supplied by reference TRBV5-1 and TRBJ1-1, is KAGVTQTPRYLIKTRGQQVTLSCSPISGHRSVSWYQQTPGQGLQFLFEYFSETQRNKGNFPGRFSGRQFSNSRSEMNVSTLELGDSALYLCASSHQPRGGTEAFFGQGTRLTVV.

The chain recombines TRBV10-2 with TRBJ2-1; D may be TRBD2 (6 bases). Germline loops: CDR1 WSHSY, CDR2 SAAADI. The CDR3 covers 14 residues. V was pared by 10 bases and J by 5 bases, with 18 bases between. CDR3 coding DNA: TGCGCCACCACGTCGACTAGTTTCCACAATGAGCAGTTCTTC. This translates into CATTSTSFHNEQFF.